The 21 T cell receptor beta chains in this list originate from one sample, sequenced in a study of cytomegalovirus exposure and HLA in healthy donors. Researchers ran the PCR with 60 Vbeta and 13 Jbeta primers. The repertoire was sequenced with immunoSEQ multiplex PCR; TCRdb's copy has only in-frame clones and lacks some. The sample records 85,000 to 130,000 clones, 65% to 80% being singletons. The sample taken for sequencing was PBMCs. The receptors shown here come from a woman in her forties or fifties in good health and CMV-seropositive.

The chain has TRBV5-1 and TRBJ2-1; 9 bases match TRBD1. CDR3 length: 15 residues. The germline V gene has CDR1 SGHRS and CDR2 YFSETQ. V lost 5 bases and J lost 3; bases outside the gene matches: 6. This CDR3 reads CASRSQGANYNEQFF. The DNA for the CDR3 is TGCGCCAGCAGGTCACAGGGGGCCAACTACAATGAGCAGTTCTTC.

This chain uses TRBV4-3 with TRBJ1-2, with D perhaps matching TRBD1 (5 bases). CDR3 length equals 13 residues. Trimming left V 4 bases short and J 1 base short, with 7 bases between. Germline CDR1 reads LGHNA; CDR2 reads YSLEER. CDR3 region: CASSRDSNYGYTF. In nucleotides, the CDR3 is TGCGCCAGCAGCCGAGACAGTAACTATGGCTACACCTTC.

The chain combines TRBV5-1 with TRBJ2-5; no firm D call. V was trimmed by 1 base and J by 2 bases, leaving 9 bases between them. The germline gives CDR1 SGHRS, CDR2 YFSETQ. The CDR3 has 14 amino acids. CDR3 coding DNA: TGCGCCAGCAGCTTGTATACAGAACAAGAGACCCAGTACTTC. Protein: CASSLYTEQETQYF.

This sequence joins TRBV6-1 and TRBJ1-6, with D unclear. CDR1 MNHNS and CDR2 SASEGT come from the germline V gene. This CDR3 contains 14 residues. The germline V and J ends were trimmed by 7 bases and 11 bases, with 18 bases remaining between them. CDR3 region: CASTLEFRVPPLHF. CDR3 nucleotide sequence: TGTGCCAGCACCCTGGAATTCCGGGTCCCACCCCTCCACTTT.

This chain connects TRBV9 to TRBJ1-1; a weak D match, TRBD1 (5 bases). Between the trimmed V and J ends, which lost 0 bases and 5 bases, there was a span of 14 bases. The CDR3 sequence is 15 residues long. The germline V gene has CDR1 SGDLS and CDR2 YYNGEE. The CDR3 sequence: CASSVAPGGGTEAFF. CDR3 bases: TGTGCCAGCAGCGTAGCTCCCGGGGGGGGGACTGAAGCTTTCTTT.

This clone was detected a few times. The chain is built from TRBV19 and TRBJ1-5, with D possibly matching TRBD1 (6 bases). This CDR3 contains 13 residues. The germline gives CDR1 LNHDA, CDR2 SQIVND (reference sequence). Trimming cost V 4 bases and J 7 bases, with 11 bases left between them. CDR3 in DNA: TGTGCCAGTAGTACGGGACATCCCCAGCCCCAGCATTTT. Its translation is CASSTGHPQPQHF.

Turning to this clone: One end of the junction fails to match germline, which may point to a read error. This chain uses TRBV7-9 with TRBJ1-2, with 7 bases aligning to TRBD1. Germline V gene data show CDR1 as SEHNR and CDR2 as FQNEAQ (reference sequence). The CDR3 length is 14 residues. CDR3 loop: CSSSLTGTNYGYTF. The CDR3 DNA reads as TGTTCCAGCAGCTTGACAGGGACTAACTATGGCTACACCTTC.

This clone was counted between two and nine times. This chain uses TRBV6-4 with TRBJ2-1; D possibly corresponds to TRBD1 (6 bases). The ends were cut back, 0 bases at V and 9 bases at J, with 15 bases in the middle. Germline V gene sequence: CDR1 MRHNA, CDR2 SNTAGT. This CDR3 has 15 amino acids. CDR3 sequence reads: CASSDSAGERSEQFF. CDR3 nucleotides: TGTGCCAGCAGTGACTCCGCAGGGGAGAGGTCTGAGCAGTTCTTC.

This CDR3 is CASSLNGQATGELFF. In DNA form, the CDR3 reads TGTGCCAGCAGCTTAAATGGGCAGGCCACCGGGGAGCTGTTTTTT. J is TRBJ2-2 and V is TRBV7-2; D uncertain. V lost 2 bases to trimming and J lost 4 bases, with 11 bases between them. CDR1 and CDR2 from the germline V gene are SGHTA and FQGNSA. This CDR3 is built from 15 residues.

This chain links TRBV7-2 with TRBJ2-5; 13 bases match TRBD2. Germline assignment: CDR1 SGHTA and CDR2 FQGNSA. Losses at the gene ends were 5 bases for V and 5 bases for J; bases not matched to a gene: 5. The CDR3 totals 15 residues. The chain's CDR3 is CASSRTSGGGETQYF. CDR3 coding DNA: TGTGCCAGCAGCCGGACTAGCGGGGGCGGGGAGACCCAGTACTTC.

The rearrangement uses TRBV4-1 and TRBJ2-5, with 13 bases identical to TRBD2. This CDR3 has 17 amino acids. V lost 2 bases, J lost 7 bases, and 10 bases stayed unmatched. Germline V lookup: CDR1 MGHRA, CDR2 YSYEKL. In DNA form, the CDR3 reads TGCGCCAGCAGCCAAAGACTAGCGGGGGGCCTAGGGGGGACCCAGTACTTC. Translating it yields CASSQRLAGGLGGTQYF.

CDR3 in amino acids: CATSVMRLDTYEQYF. For the CDR3, the DNA is TGTGCCACCTCAGTCATGCGCCTGGACACCTACGAGCAGTACTTC. The V call is TRBV27, the J call TRBJ2-7, with D tentatively TRBD1 (5 bases). The germline gives CDR1 MNHEY, CDR2 SMNVEV (reference sequence). Trimming took 10 bases from V and 2 from J, leaving 21 bases between them. This CDR3 is built from 15 residues.

This sequence joins TRBV18 and TRBJ2-2; 8 bases map to TRBD1. The CDR3 is 14 residues long. Germline V gene lookup returns CDR1 KGHSH and CDR2 LQKENI. V was clipped by 8 bases and J by 1 base; unmatched bases: 3. CDR3 in amino acids: CASRTGMNTGELFF. The DNA of the CDR3 is TGTGCCAGCCGGACAGGGATGAACACCGGGGAGCTGTTTTTT.

There are many counts of this clone. V gene TRBV2 combines with J gene TRBJ2-1, with 7 bases that match TRBD2. There are 11 residues in the CDR3. J lost 15 bases, V lost 5 bases, and 7 bases had no gene match. The germline CDR1 and CDR2 sequences are SNHLY and FYNNEI. The chain's CDR3 is CASSREGPSFF. Written as DNA, the CDR3 is TGTGCCAGCAGTAGGGAGGGGCCATCGTTCTTC. The whole variable domain, filled in from reference TRBV2 and TRBJ2-1, reads EPEVTQTPSHQVTQMGQEVILRCVPISNHLYFYWYRQILGQKVEFLVSFYNNEISEKSEIFDDQFSVERPDGSNFTLKIRSTKLEDSAMYFCASSREGPSFFGPGTRLTVL.

The rearrangement links TRBV6-5 to TRBJ2-7; 11 bases align to TRBD2. This CDR3 contains 14 residues. Germline CDR1 reads MNHEY; CDR2 reads SVGAGI. V was clipped by 6 bases and J by 2 bases; unmatched bases: 3. DNA for the CDR3: TGTGCCAGCAGCCGTAGCGGGGGGGCCTACGAGCAGTACTTC. Translated, it gives CASSRSGGAYEQYF.

The rearrangement joins TRBV2 to TRBJ1-5, with a weak D call TRBD1 (5 bases). This CDR3 contains 15 residues. Trimming cost V 8 bases and J 0 bases, with 14 bases left between them. Germline values: CDR1 SNHLY, CDR2 FYNNEI. The CDR3 protein is CASLSTAYSNQPQHF. The DNA for the CDR3 is TGTGCCAGCTTATCGACAGCTTATAGCAATCAGCCCCAGCATTTT.

The chain combines TRBV11-3 with TRBJ1-5, with D possibly TRBD1 on 6 matching bases. The germline V gene has CDR1 SGHNT and CDR2 YENEEA. V was shortened by 7 bases and J by 4 bases, with 14 bases between the two germline ends. The CDR3 contains 14 residues. The CDR3 bases are TGTGCCAGCACCGCCCCCGGACAGAATCAGCCCCAGCATTTT. The encoded protein is CASTAPGQNQPQHF.

With regard to this clone: The missing conserved phenylalanine or tryptophan at the end of this CDR3 makes a read error likely. The CDR3 DNA sequence: TGTGCCATCAGTGAGTCGCTACAGTCCAAAAACATTCAGTACGTC. Protein: CAISESLQSKNIQYV. V and J are TRBV10-3 and TRBJ2-4; D gene ambiguous. CDR1 is ENHRY, CDR2 SYGVKD, per germline. V gave up 0 bases and J gave up 2 bases, with 8 bases separating them. The CDR3 spans 15 residues.

The J gene is TRBJ1-6, the V gene TRBV4-1; 8 nucleotides agree with TRBD1. V lost 4 bases to trimming and J lost 7 bases; unmatched junction nucleotides: 6. This CDR3 has 15 residues. Germline V gives CDR1 MGHRA, CDR2 YSYEKL. For the CDR3, the DNA is TGCGCCAGCAGCCTTCTAACAGGGGGGAATTCACCCCTCCACTTT. It encodes CASSLLTGGNSPLHF.

This chain connects TRBV29-1 to TRBJ2-5; 7 bases agree with TRBD1. This CDR3 region has 14 residues. The germline CDR1 and CDR2 sequences are SQVTM and ANQGSEA. With 4 bases clipped from V and 4 bases from J, the junction kept 9 bases outside the gene matches. CDR3 sequence (DNA): TGCAGCGTTGGCCCCAGGGGGATAGGAGAGACCCAGTACTTC. This codes for CSVGPRGIGETQYF.

The DNA of the CDR3 is TGTGCCAGCTCACCGATCCGGGACAGGGCCCCAGATACGCAGTATTTT. Translating it yields CASSPIRDRAPDTQYF. The chain employs TRBV18 and TRBJ2-3, with 9 bases identical to TRBD1. CDR3 length equals 16 residues. After removal of 3 bases from V and 4 bases from J, the junction contained 8 bases not matched to a gene. Germline V gene sequence: CDR1 KGHSH, CDR2 LQKENI.